These 22 T cell receptor beta chains were all obtained from the same sample, sequenced in a study of a mutant IDH1 vaccine in newly diagnosed glioma. These receptors have no identified antigens. As for time point: week 47, end of study. Every single dose of the vaccine, 300 ug of mutant IDH1 20-mer peptide, came with topical imiquimod. Assay used: immunoSEQ multiplex PCR; TCRdb lists only in-frame clones, some missing. The profile shows some 87,000 clones, over 75% of them singletons. The source material was PBMCs, sampled from a glioma patient whose treatment included an IDH1 peptide vaccine. All receptors derive from a man aged 40-49 years with glioma.

This clone has more than one count but fewer than ten. The chain carries TRBV29-1 and TRBJ1-2, with D perhaps TRBD1 (5 bases). Deletions cut 6 bases from V and 5 bases from J, with 19 bases between. CDR1 SQVTM and CDR2 ANQGSEA come from the germline V gene. The CDR3 length is 14 residues. The DNA of the CDR3 is TGCAGCGTACTACCAGGGCAAGAGCGGTATGGCTACACCTTC. Translated, it gives CSVLPGQERYGYTF.

This clone came up a few times. The chain uses TRBV4-2 and TRBJ2-7; D is uncertain. Germline V lookup: CDR1 LGHNA, CDR2 YNFKEQ. This CDR3 is built from 16 residues. V was cut by 4 bases and J by 4 bases, with 20 bases left in between. The CDR3 nucleotides are TGTGCCAGCAGCCCTGAGGCGTCTCCACGCCTGTACGAGCAGTACTTC. Amino acids: CASSPEASPRLYEQYF.

The V and J genes are TRBV12-5 and TRBJ1-1, with TRBD1 as a possible D gene (6 bases). The length of the CDR3 is 14 residues. Per the germline V gene, CDR1 is LGHNT and CDR2 is FRNRAP. Trimming shortened V by 6 bases and J by 5 bases, and 16 bases separated the two germline ends. The CDR3 region is CASGSLRGGTEAFF. The DNA of the CDR3 is TGTGCTAGTGGCTCACTCAGGGGTGGGACTGAAGCTTTCTTT. Variable domain in full (rest from reference TRBV12-5 and TRBJ1-1): DARVTQTPRHKVTEMGQEVTMRCQPILGHNTVFWYRQTMMQGLELLAYFRNRAPLDDSGMPKDRFSAEMPDATLATLKIQPSEPRDSAVYFCASGSLRGGTEAFFGQGTRLTVV.

V and J are TRBV18 and TRBJ2-5; tentatively, D is TRBD1 or TRBD2 (6 bases each). V was shortened by 3 bases and J by 1 base, with 9 bases between the two germline ends. This CDR3 has 14 amino acids. The germline CDR1 and CDR2 sequences are KGHSH and LQKENI. The CDR3 region has the DNA TGTGCCAGCTCACCTACGGGGGCCCAAGAGACCCAGTACTTC. This gives the protein CASSPTGAQETQYF.

The V call is TRBV9, the J call TRBJ2-7; D is undetermined. The CDR3 extends over 13 amino acids. Germline V gene data show CDR1 as SGDLS and CDR2 as YYNGEE. V lost 0 bases and J lost 6, with 10 bases in between. This CDR3 is CASSVAMRGEQYF. In nucleotides, the CDR3 is TGTGCCAGCAGCGTAGCCATGCGTGGCGAGCAGTACTTC.

Only one count was recorded for this clone. The chain has TRBV19 and TRBJ2-1; 10 nucleotides line up with TRBD1. Germline CDR1 LNHDA, CDR2 SQIVND (reference sequence). The CDR3 totals 15 residues. V shed 7 bases, J shed 8 bases, and the junction held 11 bases outside the gene matches. The chain's CDR3 is CASNLRQGARDEQFF. DNA of the CDR3: TGTGCCAGTAACCTCCGACAGGGGGCAAGGGATGAGCAGTTCTTC.

The chain recombines TRBV28 with TRBJ2-7; D is possibly TRBD1 or TRBD2 (6 bases each). Per the germline V gene, CDR1 is MDHEN and CDR2 is SYDVKM. The CDR3 is 16 amino acids. Trimming removed 6 bases at V and 3 bases at J, with 21 bases between. The CDR3 nucleotides are TGTGCCAGCAGCTGGACAACAGGGAGGAAAAACTACGAGCAGTACTTC. It is translated as CASSWTTGRKNYEQYF.

The genes are TRBV2 and TRBJ2-5; 7 positions agree with TRBD2. The V gene's germline CDR1 is SNHLY and CDR2 FYNNEI. J gave up 11 bases and V 6 bases, and 15 bases lay outside the gene matches. CDR3 length: 14 amino acids. The CDR3 sequence: CASSPSGGRIEQYF. The DNA of the CDR3 is TGTGCCAGCAGCCCCTCGGGGGGACGTATAGAGCAGTACTTC.

The rearrangement joins TRBV21-1 to TRBJ2-7; TRBD1 is the table's D call and was not checked against the DNA. TRBV21-1 is described as a pseudogene. This CDR3 comprises 15 residues. For the CDR3, the DNA is TGTGCCAGCAGCAAATTACAGGGAAGTACCTACGAGCAGTACTTC. Encoded protein: CASSKLQGSTYEQYF.

This clone came up a few times. The chain joins TRBV28 to TRBJ1-5; D is possibly TRBD1 (6 bases). Trimming took 10 bases from V and 3 from J, leaving 16 bases between them. This CDR3 region has 14 residues. Germline V gives CDR1 MDHEN, CDR2 SYDVKM. CDR3 in DNA: TGTGCCACCAACCAGGGGCAGTACAATCAGCCCCAGCATTTT. It is translated as CATNQGQYNQPQHF.

The chain employs TRBV19 and TRBJ1-3; D call uncertain. V dropped 3 bases and J dropped 0 bases, with 9 bases sitting between them. CDR1 LNHDA and CDR2 SQIVND come from the germline V gene (reference sequence). The CDR3 consists of 15 residues. CDR3 in amino acids: CASSIRGISGNTIYF. The CDR3 nucleotides are TGTGCCAGTAGTATTCGCGGGATCTCTGGAAACACCATATATTTT. Full variable domain (missing parts from reference TRBV19 and TRBJ1-3): DGGITQSPKYLFRKEGQNVTLSCEQNLNHDAMYWYRQDPGQGLRLIYYSQIVNDFQKGDIAEGYSVSREKKESFPLTVTSAQKNPTAFYLCASSIRGISGNTIYFGEGSWLTVV.

Here the CDR3 reads CASSSLRDNAYEQYF. The CDR3 DNA reads TGTGCCAGCAGCTCCCTCCGGGACAACGCCTACGAGCAGTACTTC. V and J are TRBV5-5 and TRBJ2-5, with D perhaps matching TRBD1 (6 bases). The J call is in doubt because the DNA end fits TRBJ2-7 better. CDR1 and CDR2 from the germline V gene are SGHKS and YYEKEE (reference sequence). The CDR3 loop spans 15 amino acids.

This sequence joins TRBV4-2 and TRBJ2-1; possible D gene TRBD2, 5 bases. The V end lost 4 bases, the J end lost 3 bases, and 10 bases lay between the germline ends. The CDR3 contains 14 residues. CDR1 is LGHNA, CDR2 YNFKEQ, per germline. CDR3 sequence reads: CASSPQLDYNEQFF. CDR3 DNA: TGTGCCAGCAGCCCGCAACTAGACTACAATGAGCAGTTCTTC.

J is TRBJ2-1 and V is TRBV7-8, with D perhaps matching TRBD1 or TRBD2 (5 bases each). The germline V gene has CDR1 SGHVS and CDR2 FQNEAQ. Trimming left V 5 bases short and J 6 bases short, with 14 bases between. There are 14 residues in the CDR3. The CDR3 reads CASSPSGRVNEQFF. The CDR3 DNA reads as TGTGCCAGCAGCCCGAGCGGCAGGGTCAATGAGCAGTTCTTC. The full variable domain, completed using reference TRBV7-8 and TRBJ2-1, is GAGVSQSPRYKVAKRGQDVALRCDPISGHVSLFWYQQALGQGPEFLTYFQNEAQLDKSGLPSDRFFAERPEGSVSTLKIQRTQQEDSAVYLCASSPSGRVNEQFFGPGTRLTVL.

V is TRBV5-1 and J is TRBJ1-1; 7 nucleotides match TRBD1. This CDR3 region has 15 residues. Germline CDR1 is SGHRS and CDR2 is YFSETQ. Trimming at V came to 2 bases and at J to 2 bases, leaving 6 bases not matched to a gene. CDR3 amino acids: CASSLSGTDNTEAFF. DNA of the CDR3: TGCGCCAGCAGCTTAAGCGGGACAGATAACACTGAAGCTTTCTTT.

V is TRBV30 and J is TRBJ2-3, with D possibly matching TRBD1 (7 bases). The CDR3 consists of 15 residues. V was shortened by 1 base and J by 3 bases, with 14 bases between the two germline ends. In germline, CDR1 is GTSNPN, CDR2 SVGIG (reference sequence). The CDR3 coding sequence is TGTGCCTGGAGTGGGTCAGGGGGGACGACAGATACGCAGTATTTT. Its translation is CAWSGSGGTTDTQYF.

The DNA of the CDR3 is TGCGCCAGCAGCTTGGGGAGGGCCCGGAATTCACCCCTCCACTTT. Translated, it gives CASSLGRARNSPLHF. The V and J genes are TRBV5-1 and TRBJ1-6; no firm D call. Germline loops: CDR1 SGHRS, CDR2 YFSETQ. The CDR3 is 15 residues long. Trimming removed 0 bases at V and 7 bases at J, with 11 bases between.

The rearrangement joins TRBV7-2 to TRBJ2-1; weak D call: TRBD2 (6 bases). The V end was cut by 5 bases, the J end by 3 bases, with 20 bases between. The germline V gene encodes CDR1 SGHTA and CDR2 FQGNSA. This CDR3 is 17 amino acids long. The CDR3 reads CASSPPGLRPFYNEQFF. The DNA for the CDR3 is TGTGCCAGCAGCCCCCCGGGACTCAGGCCCTTCTACAATGAGCAGTTCTTC. Drawing the rest from reference TRBV7-2 and TRBJ2-1, the complete variable domain is GAGVSQSPSNKVTEKGKDVELRCDPISGHTALYWYRQSLGQGLEFLIYFQGNSAPDKSGLPSDRFSAERTGGSVSTLTIQRTQQEDSAVYLCASSPPGLRPFYNEQFFGPGTRLTVL.

The J gene is TRBJ2-1, the V gene TRBV9; tentative D call: TRBD1 (5 bases). Germline CDR1 and CDR2: SGDLS and YYNGEE. The CDR3 has 14 residues. Trimming cost V 0 bases and J 7 bases, with 11 bases left between them. Here the CDR3 reads CASSVDRTPNEQFF. CDR3 DNA sequence: TGTGCCAGCAGCGTAGACAGGACCCCAAATGAGCAGTTCTTC.

This chain connects TRBV4-3 to TRBJ2-1, with D possibly matching TRBD2 (6 bases). Germline loops: CDR1 LGHNA, CDR2 YSLEER. This CDR3 spans 16 amino acids. V was trimmed by 0 bases and J by 0 bases, leaving 9 bases between them. CDR3 in amino acids: CASSQDTGGSYNEQFF. CDR3 nucleotides: TGCGCCAGCAGCCAAGATACCGGGGGCTCCTACAATGAGCAGTTCTTC.

This chain joins TRBV27 and TRBJ1-6; D not resolved. Trimming left V 5 bases short and J 7 bases short, with 6 bases between. This CDR3 contains 12 residues. Germline V gene sequence: CDR1 MNHEY, CDR2 SMNVEV (reference sequence). Here the CDR3 DNA reads TGTGCCAGCAGTCTCGGAAATTCACCCCTCCACTTT. It codes for CASSLGNSPLHF.

This clone was seen more than once but under ten times. In DNA form, the CDR3 reads TGTGCCAGCAGCTTAGCCCTATCCACTGAAGCTTTCTTT. Translated, it gives CASSLALSTEAFF. The rearrangement uses TRBV7-9 and TRBJ1-1; D gene unclear. The CDR3 is 13 residues long. In germline, CDR1 is SEHNR, CDR2 FQNEAQ (reference sequence). V was pared by 0 bases and J by 4 bases, with 6 bases between.